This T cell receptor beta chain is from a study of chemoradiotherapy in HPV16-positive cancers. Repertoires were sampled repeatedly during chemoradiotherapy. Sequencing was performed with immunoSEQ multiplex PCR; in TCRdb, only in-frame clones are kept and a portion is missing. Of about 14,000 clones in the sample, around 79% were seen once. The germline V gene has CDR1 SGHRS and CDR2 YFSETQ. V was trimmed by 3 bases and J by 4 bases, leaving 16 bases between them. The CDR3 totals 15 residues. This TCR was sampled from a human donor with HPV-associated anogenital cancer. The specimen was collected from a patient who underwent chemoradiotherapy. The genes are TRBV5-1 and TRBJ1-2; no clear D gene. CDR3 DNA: TGCGCCAGCAGCTGGCCCGGCACCGAGGGCTATGGCTACACCTTC. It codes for CASSWPGTEGYGYTF.